The following is a TCR beta chain sequence with its context. Germline and junction disagree at one end, which may indicate a read error. This entry comes from a study of graft-versus-host responses after intestinal transplantation. Study overall: Tacrolimus plus steroids were given to all recipients for 2 to 4 years, preceded by anti-thymocyte globulin induction.

This CDR3 is built from 14 residues. Germline assignment: CDR1 SGHTA and CDR2 FQGNSA. The method was immunoSEQ multiplex PCR; TCRdb's version includes in-frame clones alone and lacks a portion of them. The sample has 55,000 to 70,000 clones, around nine tenths seen once. The chain couples TRBV7-2 to TRBJ1-1, with 7 bases lining up with TRBD1. The clonotype comes from a human patient who received an intestinal transplant, so some T cells may come from the graft donor. Sequencing was performed on PBMCs, taken about 120 days after intestinal transplantation. The CDR3 protein is CASSLAWEGAEAFF. CDR3 DNA: TGTGCCAGCAGCTTAGCGTGGGAGGGGGCTGAGGCTTTCTTT.